The rows below give T cell receptor beta chains drawn from one sample of a study of blood T cell repertoires in COVID-19. Sequencing was performed with immunoSEQ multiplex PCR; in TCRdb, only in-frame clones are kept and a portion is missing. The top ten hold 31% of the sample, which has fewer than 50,000 clones, about 85% seen once. Specimen: peripheral blood. The receptors stem from a woman of 80 years or more with acute or convalescent COVID-19. CDR3s include the opening cysteine and the closing phenylalanine or tryptophan. A D gene is named only where the DNA matches it firmly. The size of a clone is reported for some rows only, either as once, few or many, or as a class for expanded clones.

J,size,V,D,DNA,CDR3
TRBJ2-7,.,TRBV7-8,TRBD1,TGTGCCAGCAGCCTGGGACAGAGCTCCTACGAGCAGTACTTC,CASSLGQSSYEQYF
TRBJ2-1,.,TRBV7-2,TRBD1,TGTGCCAGCAGCCCGAGAGTGGCGACAGGGCATGAGCAGTTCTTC,CASSPRVATGHEQFF
TRBJ2-7,.,TRBV5-1,TRBD2,TGCGCCAGCAGCTTGGGCGGGAGACGATACGAGCAGTACTTC,CASSLGGRRYEQYF
TRBJ2-1,.,TRBV19,TRBD1,TGTGCCAGTAGGACAGGGGACCTCTCCTACAATGAGCAGTTCTTC,CASRTGDLSYNEQFF
TRBJ1-1,.,TRBV29-1,.,TGCAGCGTTACACGACAGGCGGCCACTGAAGCTTTCTTT,CSVTRQAATEAFF
TRBJ2-1,.,TRBV19,TRBD2,TGTGCCAGTAGTCCCCCCCCGGCTAGCGGGTCTAGTGAGCAGTTCTTC,CASSPPPASGSSEQFF
TRBJ1-4,few,TRBV7-2,TRBD1,TGTGCCAGCAGCTTAGGGGGGACAGGGAATGAAAAACTGTTTTTT,CASSLGGTGNEKLFF
TRBJ2-3,.,TRBV6-6,.,TGTGCCAGCAGTTTTAGGACAGTCGGAACAGATACGCAGTATTTT,CASSFRTVGTDTQYF
TRBJ2-7,.,TRBV28,TRBD1,TGTGCCACCAATCGAGGGACAGCCGACTCCTACGAGCAGTACTTC,CATNRGTADSYEQYF
TRBJ1-1,.,TRBV14,.,TGTGCCAGCTCCTGGCCCCTGGACACTGAAGCTTTCTTT,CASSWPLDTEAFF
TRBJ2-7,.,TRBV7-9,TRBD2,TGTGCCAGCAGCTTAGGTCCGGGACTAGCGGGAGACGAGCAGTACTTC,CASSLGPGLAGDEQYF
TRBJ1-6,.,TRBV30,TRBD1,TGTGCCTGGAGTGTATTTCTTACAGGGGGTAGTTCACCCCTCCACTTT,CAWSVFLTGGSSPLHF
TRBJ1-5,.,TRBV5-1,.,TGCGCCAGCAGCTCCGAGGGAGGGATGGGGCAGCCCCAGCATTTT,CASSSEGGMGQPQHF
TRBJ1-2,.,TRBV6-5,.,TGTGCCAGCAGTTGGGGAGGCGAGCCTAACTATGGCTACACCTTC,CASSWGGEPNYGYTF
TRBJ1-1,.,TRBV28,.,TGTGCCAGCAGTTTACGGACAGACACTGAAGCTTTCTTT,CASSLRTDTEAFF
TRBJ1-4,.,TRBV3-1/TRBV3-2,.,TGTGCCAGCAGCCCAACATCGGGTGCTAATGAAAAACTGTTTTTT,CASSPTSGANEKLFF
TRBJ1-2,once,TRBV25-1,.,TGTGCCAGCAGTGAAGTTGGGGGCGCGAGTGGTGGCTACACCTTC,CASSEVGGASGGYTF
TRBJ1-5,.,TRBV5-6,TRBD1,TGTGCCAGCAGTTCAGGGGGAGAACAGCCCCAGCATTTT,CASSSGGEQPQHF
TRBJ2-1,.,TRBV5-6,.,TGTGCCAGCAGCTTGTCTGTTAGCCACAATGAGCAGTTCTTC,CASSLSVSHNEQFF
TRBJ1-1,.,TRBV6-5,.,TGTGCCAGCAGTTCCCCACTAGGGAGGGTGAACACTGAAGCTTTCTTT,CASSSPLGRVNTEAFF
TRBJ2-1,.,TRBV24-1,TRBD2,TGTGCCACCAGTCAAAGGGCTAGCGGGAACAATGAGCAGTTCTTC,CATSQRASGNNEQFF
TRBJ2-2,once,TRBV5-4,TRBD1,TGTGCCAGCAGCCCCCGGCAGGGGGACGGGGAGCTGTTTTTT,CASSPRQGDGELFF
TRBJ1-5,.,TRBV5-6,.,TGTGCCAGCAGCTCTTACAGGGTATCAAATCAGCCCCAGCATTTT,CASSSYRVSNQPQHF
TRBJ2-5,once,TRBV6-1,.,TGTGCCAGCAGTGAAAAATTCGGTGGGAGGGGGGTAGAGACCCAGTACTTC,CASSEKFGGRGVETQYF
TRBJ1-4,.,TRBV4-2,TRBD1,TGTGCCAGCAGCCCTGGGACAGGGGGGACTAATGAAAAACTGTTTTTT,CASSPGTGGTNEKLFF
TRBJ1-1,.,TRBV6-6,.,TGTGCCAGCAGTACCCCCGGCACTGAAGCTTTCTTT,CASSTPGTEAFF
TRBJ2-1,.,TRBV9,TRBD1,TGTGCCAGCAGCGTAGCCGGGACAGGGAGGTTTAGCTCCTACAATGAGCAGTTCTTC,CASSVAGTGRFSSYNEQFF
TRBJ2-2,.,TRBV10-1,TRBD1,TGCGCCAGCAGCCCCCGGGACAGGGGGGACACCGGGGAGCTGTTTTTT,CASSPRDRGDTGELFF
TRBJ2-2,.,TRBV19,.,TGTGCCAGTAGTATGGGGACACTGAACACCGGGGAGCTGTTTTTT,CASSMGTLNTGELFF
TRBJ2-5,.,TRBV11-2,.,TGTGCCAGCAGCCTCATCGGGGAGACCCAGTACTTC,CASSLIGETQYF
TRBJ2-7,.,TRBV18,TRBD1,TGTGCCAGCTCACCGACAGGGGGCTACGAGCAGTACTTC,CASSPTGGYEQYF
TRBJ1-5,.,TRBV7-9,.,TGTGCCAGCAGCCCCGGGGAGGGAAAGGGCCAGAGTCAGCCCCAGCATTTT,CASSPGEGKGQSQPQHF
TRBJ2-1,.,TRBV5-1,.,TGCGCCAGCAGCGCTAGCCCCGGTGGGGATGAGCAGTTCTTC,CASSASPGGDEQFF
TRBJ2-5,.,TRBV19,TRBD1,TGTGCCAGTAGTTCCGGATGGACAGGGTCCCAAGAGACCCAGTACTTC,CASSSGWTGSQETQYF
TRBJ1-4,.,TRBV15,.,TGTGCCATCGCAAGGGACTCCAATGAAAAACTGTTTTTT,CAIARDSNEKLFF
TRBJ2-5,.,TRBV3-1/TRBV3-2,.,TGTGCCAGCAGCCTTACAGGAGAAGAGACCCAGTACTTC,CASSLTGEETQYF
TRBJ2-1,few,TRBV7-9,TRBD2,TGTGCCAGCAGAGGGGGGACTAGACGCAATGAGCAGTTCTTC,CASRGGTRRNEQFF
TRBJ2-1,.,TRBV28,.,TGTGCCAGCAGTCGGTCGGGTTACAATGAGCAGTTCTTC,CASSRSGYNEQFF
TRBJ2-5,.,TRBV18,.,TGTGCCAGCTCACAACGGGAAAGAGAGACCCAGTACTTC,CASSQRERETQYF
TRBJ1-1,.,TRBV7-9,TRBD1,TGTGCCAGCAGCTTCTTAGGGACAGGGGTTAACACTGAAGCTTTCTTT,CASSFLGTGVNTEAFF
TRBJ2-7,.,TRBV3-1/TRBV3-2,TRBD1,TGTGCCAGCAGCCAAGGTCCGGGACAGGGATCCGAGCAGTACTTC,CASSQGPGQGSEQYF
TRBJ2-7,.,TRBV5-4,.,TGTGCCAGCAGCTTGGACTTCTACGAGCAGTACTTC,CASSLDFYEQYF
TRBJ2-7,few,TRBV5-6,.,TGTGCCAGCACTTCCGGACAGCGGGGATACGAGCAGTACTTC,CASTSGQRGYEQYF
TRBJ2-3,few,TRBV24-1,.,TGTGCCACCAGTGACAGTAACAGGGACTACACAGATACGCAGTATTTT,CATSDSNRDYTDTQYF
TRBJ1-5,.,TRBV27,.,TGTGCCAGCAGTACCGTGCAGGGGCATGGTCAGCCCCAGCATTTT,CASSTVQGHGQPQHF
TRBJ2-7,.,TRBV2,TRBD1,TGTGCCAGCAGTGAAGGACGGACAGGGGATTACGAGCAGTACTTC,CASSEGRTGDYEQYF
TRBJ2-1,.,TRBV30,TRBD2,TGTGCCTGGAGTGTTTTTAGCGGGAGGCGCAATGAGCAGTTCTTC,CAWSVFSGRRNEQFF
TRBJ2-5,.,TRBV5-6,.,TGTGCCAGCAGCTACGGACAGACGTTTCAAGAGACCCAGTACTTC,CASSYGQTFQETQYF
TRBJ1-2,.,TRBV5-1,.,TGCGCCAGCACCACAGGGATGGCGTCTCGGGGCTATGGCTACACCTTC,CASTTGMASRGYGYTF
TRBJ2-2,once,TRBV10-3,TRBD1,TGTGCCATCAGTGAGTCCTCGGGGTCCAGTAAGGGGGCCAACACCGGGGAGCTGTTTTTT,CAISESSGSSKGANTGELFF
TRBJ1-4,.,TRBV28,TRBD1,TGTGCCAGCAGTTTACCGGACAGGGGTGGCGAAAAACTGTTTTTT,CASSLPDRGGEKLFF
TRBJ2-1,.,TRBV2,TRBD2,TGTGCCAGCAGCGTTGCGATCGCGGGAGAGATCTTCTTC,CASSVAIAGEIFF
TRBJ2-1,.,TRBV11-3,.,TGTGCCAGCAGCTTAAACCCCTTAGGAGGTGAGCAGTTCTTC,CASSLNPLGGEQFF
TRBJ2-3,.,TRBV24-1,.,TGTGCCACCAGCGAAGCGAGAGGGGAGGCAGATACGCAGTATTTT,CATSEARGEADTQYF
TRBJ2-2,.,TRBV30,.,TGTGCCTGGAGAGAAGAGGGCAGGTTTATCGGGGAGCTGTTTTTT,CAWREEGRFIGELFF